The rows below give T cell receptor beta chains drawn from one sample of a study of T cells after yellow fever vaccination. TCRdb re-called the 5' RACE reads with MiXCR, one entry per CDR3 protein. The sample holds some 300,000 distinct CDR3 sequences, around 8.1% seen once. The sequencing here drew on PBMCs, taken 45 days after the first yellow fever vaccination. The receptors come from a man aged 18 to 30 who received the YFV17D yellow fever vaccine. Both conserved end residues are trimmed from each CDR3. Not every row has a clone size; where given, it reads once, few, many or a size class.

>NA|TRBV7-2
ASSLLRLDTEAF
>few|TRBV18
ASSPPPSRGSKTQY
>many|TRBV24-1
ATSDGAQETQY
>NA|TRBV12-3/TRBV12-4
ASSFREGNSPLH
>NA|TRBV6-2/TRBV6-3
ASSYSWRAGNIQY
>few|TRBV7-2
ASSLRQGGSDTQY
>few|TRBV28
ASSLLRTGTQETQY
>few|TRBV19
ASSMGARVNTQY
>few|TRBV18
ASSPPGSTDTQY
>few|TRBV7-2
ASSFGPGGGIEAF
>few|TRBV24-1
ATSGTSRGEQF
>many|TRBV27
ASSLGHQETQY
>NA|TRBV7-3
ASSLLSGAPYNEQF
>many|TRBV12-3/TRBV12-4
ASSSSTRNEQF
>NA|TRBV29-1
SVEVDTDAF
>few|TRBV20-1
SARDPLTYGYT
>once|TRBV7-2
ASSLGEPEGELF
>few|TRBV4-1
ASSQQPGQLNTEAF
>NA|TRBV18
ASSEGLATETQY
>once|TRBV6-6
ASSAEAWKQY
>NA|TRBV12-3/TRBV12-4
ASTRGQGYGYT
>few|TRBV24-1
ATSVGATPWGAF
>few|TRBV10-1
ASSRTGFSEAF
>few|TRBV7-2
ASTQTGWTGELF
>NA|TRBV7-9
ASSPRGASTYNEQF
>NA|TRBV6-1
ASSETGSYNEQF
>many|TRBV7-6
ASSLGGPNQPQH
>NA|TRBV7-8
ASSREPLGEKLF
>NA|TRBV7-2
ASRPLAGVSTDTQY
>few|TRBV5-6
ARKPRDRGHRELF
>NA|TRBV27
ASSSNVGGQRQETQY
>few|TRBV15
ATSRGVSGSQETQY
>NA|TRBV4-2
ASSQVDRERGYT
>NA|TRBV10-3
AISGEGFQPQH
>NA|TRBV9
ASSVEGPGQGTKNIQY
>NA|TRBV6-1
ASGPGLAGGSSYNEQF
>few|TRBV9
ASSVVGSTDTQY
>few|TRBV12-3/TRBV12-4
ASSPMGGVTGELF
>NA|TRBV7-9
ASSPRRGLGTEAF
>NA|TRBV10-3
AIKGGAETGQPQH
>few|TRBV4-1
ASSQEPFRGRGSTNIQY
>NA|TRBV11-2
ASSSPEGGADTQY
>NA|TRBV20-1
SAPGTSGETQY
>few|TRBV4-1
ASSQDTGPNQPQH
>NA|TRBV18
ASSPRVDTQY
>NA|TRBV5-1
ASSLKTSYEQY
>NA|TRBV7-9
ASSLGLGMGIEQF
>NA|TRBV4-1
ASSQVGFTEAF
>NA|TRBV14
ASSQVGGSSGNTIY
>many|TRBV7-9
ASSSPTEAF